The rows below give T cell receptor beta chains drawn from one sample of a study of graft-versus-host responses after intestinal transplantation. Their antigens remain unidentified. Libraries were prepared by immunoSEQ multiplex PCR; TCRdb keeps only in-frame clonotypes and omits some of them. Of roughly 99,000 clones in the sample, under 95% are singletons; the top ten hold roughly 0.07%. Here the sequenced sample was unstimulated CD8+ T cells sorted from spleen or lymph node cells, taken before transplant. Receptor source: a human donor who was the organ donor for an intestinal transplant. Both conserved end residues are trimmed from each CDR3. Each record gives: J gene, clone size, CDR3 length, V gene, CDR3 protein. Some rows mark clone size as missing; the rest say once, few, many or name a class of expanded clone.

TRBJ2-5	-	11	TRBV13	ASSFGTSGTQY
TRBJ1-2	once	13	TRBV27	ASSLSGFTPPGYT
TRBJ2-7	-	12	TRBV4-1	ASSPGLDHYEQY
TRBJ2-3	-	11	TRBV6-5	ASSPLGADTQY
TRBJ1-1	-	13	TRBV11-3	ASSWNREGGTEAF
TRBJ1-6	once	14	TRBV6-6	ASSYGEVSYNSPLH
TRBJ2-1	-	13	TRBV29-1	SVGDSGGGYNEQF
TRBJ2-2	-	13	TRBV11-2	ASSFAGGRIGELF
TRBJ2-5	-	13	TRBV5-8	ASSADIGPQETQY
TRBJ1-1	-	12	TRBV27	ASSLTGDFPEAF
TRBJ2-3	-	15	TRBV4-2	ASSQDGSGGSTDTQY
TRBJ1-4	-	13	TRBV12-5	ATRDSRITNEKLF
TRBJ2-1	-	16	TRBV12-5	ASGLPTKTGDRYNEQF
TRBJ2-4	-	10	TRBV6-1	ASSPTGNIQY
TRBJ1-2	-	13	TRBV4-1	ASSHGTVSNYGYT
TRBJ2-3	-	16	TRBV25-1	ASSGGTSGSFYTDTQY
TRBJ1-1	-	12	TRBV19	ASSFPTGGTEAF
TRBJ2-2	once	16	TRBV10-3	AISESSVNYSHTGELF
TRBJ2-7	-	14	TRBV19	ASSIPPLVAPNEQY
TRBJ2-1	-	14	TRBV29-1	SVEFTWSGSYNEQF
TRBJ2-2	-	9	TRBV20-1	SATGSGELF
TRBJ2-5	-	13	TRBV7-9	ASSLVQGEEETQY
TRBJ2-7	-	13	TRBV4-2	ASSQWGQGWYEQY